The sequence of this T cell receptor beta chain was determined in a study of T cells in tumors after PD-1 blockade. Study summary: Some patients also took daily vismodegib 150 mg during anti-PD-1 treatment.

Assay: immunoSEQ multiplex PCR; the TCRdb copy retains only in-frame clones and omits some. The table includes roughly 59,000 clones, around 80% detected once. The CDR3 is made up of 15 amino acids. The germline CDR1 and CDR2 sequences are SNHLY and FYNNEI. Deletions cut 7 bases from V and 0 bases from J, with 13 bases between. The genes are TRBV2 and TRBJ1-3; D is possibly TRBD1 (6 bases). The input for sequencing was PBMCs, taken before anti-PD-1 treatment. The TCR sequence derives from a human donor with basal cell carcinoma. The CDR3 DNA is TGTGCCAGCAAATTGAGGGACATCTCTGGAAACACCATATATTTT. Encoded protein: CASKLRDISGNTIYF.